This entry concerns a single TCR beta chain. The antigen remains undetermined. Each sample had around 99,000 TCR templates assayed. Only in-frame clones appear in the TCRdb table, and some are missing; sequencing was by immunoSEQ multiplex PCR. In the table there are 100,000 or so clones, about 94% of which are singletons. The sample is drawn from a study of siplizumab effects on memory and regulatory T cells. Looked up from germline, CDR1 is MGHRA and CDR2 is YSYEKL. With 4 bases removed from V and 9 bases from J, the gap between germline ends came to 9 bases. The CDR3 contains 11 residues. The study, taken as a whole, reports: Alloreactive sequences tracing back to unstimulated CD4+ memory cells were significantly reduced by siplizumab. In unstimulated cells, naive T cells appeared more diverse than memory T cells and seemed major alloresponse contributors. Proliferating siplizumab-culture Tregs lacked confirmation of suppressive function.

What was sequenced was non-Treg CD4+ T cells sorted from blood. The rearrangement joins TRBV4-1 to TRBJ1-1, with D hard to call. This receptor was taken from a human donor in good health. This chain's CDR3 is CASSRGLKAFF. The CDR3 coding sequence is TGCGCCAGCAGCCGAGGCCTTAAAGCTTTCTTT.